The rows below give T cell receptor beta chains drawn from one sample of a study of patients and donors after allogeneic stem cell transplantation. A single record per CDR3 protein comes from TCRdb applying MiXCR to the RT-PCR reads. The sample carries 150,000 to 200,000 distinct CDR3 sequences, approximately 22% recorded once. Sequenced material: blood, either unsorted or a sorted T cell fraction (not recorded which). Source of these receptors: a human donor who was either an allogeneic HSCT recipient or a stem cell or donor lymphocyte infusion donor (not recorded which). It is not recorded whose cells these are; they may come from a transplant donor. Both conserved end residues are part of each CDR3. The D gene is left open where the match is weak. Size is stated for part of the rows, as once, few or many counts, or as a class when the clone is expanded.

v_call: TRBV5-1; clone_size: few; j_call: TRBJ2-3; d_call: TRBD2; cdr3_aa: CASSRTSGSVADTQYF; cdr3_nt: TGCGCCAGCAGCCGGACTAGCGGGAGTGTCGCAGATACGCAGTATTTT
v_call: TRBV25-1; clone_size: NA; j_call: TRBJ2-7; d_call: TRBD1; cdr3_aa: CASSAPGQGYEQYF; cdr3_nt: TGTGCCAGCAGTGCGCCGGGACAGGGCTACGAGCAGTACTTC
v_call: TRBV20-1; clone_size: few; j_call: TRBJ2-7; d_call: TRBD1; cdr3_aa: CSARVPQGTSYEQYF; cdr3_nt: TGCAGTGCTAGAGTACCACAGGGGACCTCCTACGAGCAGTACTTC
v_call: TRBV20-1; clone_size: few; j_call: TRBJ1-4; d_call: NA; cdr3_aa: CSARGPVPFGEKLFF; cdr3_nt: TGCAGTGCTAGAGGCCCCGTCCCGTTCGGTGAAAAACTGTTTTTT
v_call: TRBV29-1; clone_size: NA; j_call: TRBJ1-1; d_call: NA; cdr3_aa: CSVEVVGSLWAFF; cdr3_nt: TGCAGCGTTGAGGTCGTAGGTTCCCTGTGGGCTTTCTTT
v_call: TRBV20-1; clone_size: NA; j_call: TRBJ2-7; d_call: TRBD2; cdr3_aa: CSARSGTSENYEQYF; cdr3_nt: TGCAGTGCTAGATCTGGGACTAGCGAGAATTACGAGCAGTACTTC
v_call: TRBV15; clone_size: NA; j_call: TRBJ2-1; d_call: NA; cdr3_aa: CATSRDWLAGNEQFF; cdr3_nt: TGTGCCACCAGCAGAGATTGGCTGGCGGGGAATGAGCAGTTCTTC
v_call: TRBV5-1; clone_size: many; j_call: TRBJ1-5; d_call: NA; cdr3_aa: CASSLEPGIGQPQHF; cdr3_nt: TGCGCCAGCAGCTTGGAGCCGGGAATCGGTCAGCCCCAGCATTTT
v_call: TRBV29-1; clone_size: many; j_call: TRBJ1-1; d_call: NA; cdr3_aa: CSVEVIRLGVWEAFF; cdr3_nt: TGCAGCGTTGAGGTAATACGCCTTGGGGTATGGGAAGCTTTCTTT
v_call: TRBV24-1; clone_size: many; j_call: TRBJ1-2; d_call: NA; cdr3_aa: CATSDRGGLNYGYTF; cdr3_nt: TGTGCCACCAGTGACCGCGGGGGATTAAACTATGGCTACACCTTC
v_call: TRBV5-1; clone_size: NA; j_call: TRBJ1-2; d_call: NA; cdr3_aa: CASSAYGGGYGYTF; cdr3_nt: TGCGCCAGCAGCGCCTACGGGGGTGGCTATGGCTACACCTTC
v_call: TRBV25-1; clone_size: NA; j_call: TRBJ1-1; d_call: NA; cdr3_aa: CASSEYQEGDTAEAFF; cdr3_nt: TGTGCCAGCAGTGAATATCAGGAGGGGGACACTGCTGAAGCTTTCTTT
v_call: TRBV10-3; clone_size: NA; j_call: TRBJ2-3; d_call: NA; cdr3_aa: CAIRGEGTQYF; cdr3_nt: TGTGCCATCAGGGGGGAAGGTACGCAGTATTTT
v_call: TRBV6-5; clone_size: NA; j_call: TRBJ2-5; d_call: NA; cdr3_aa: CASRMAGDETQYF; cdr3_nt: TGTGCCAGCAGAATGGCAGGGGACGAGACCCAGTACTTC
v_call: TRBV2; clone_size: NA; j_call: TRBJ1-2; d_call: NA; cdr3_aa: CASNQKLNYGYTF; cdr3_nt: TGTGCCAGCAATCAGAAGTTAAACTATGGCTACACCTTC
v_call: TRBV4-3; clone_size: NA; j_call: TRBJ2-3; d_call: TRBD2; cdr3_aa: CASSQDPQRGRAEDTQYF; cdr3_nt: TGCGCCAGCAGCCAAGACCCCCAACGTGGGAGGGCCGAAGATACGCAGTATTTT
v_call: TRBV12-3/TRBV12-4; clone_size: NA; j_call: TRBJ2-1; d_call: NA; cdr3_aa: CASRRGSGLRLGEQFF; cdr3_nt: TGTGCCAGCAGGCGAGGGTCGGGCCTGAGGTTGGGTGAGCAGTTCTTC
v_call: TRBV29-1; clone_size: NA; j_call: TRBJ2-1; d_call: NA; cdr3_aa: CSVDREEFF; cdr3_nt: TGCAGCGTTGACAGGGAGGAGTTCTTC
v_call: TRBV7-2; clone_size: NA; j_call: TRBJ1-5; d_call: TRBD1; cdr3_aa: CASSLISGGQGGQPQHF; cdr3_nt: TGTGCCAGCAGCTTAATCAGTGGGGGACAGGGGGGCCAGCCCCAGCATTTT
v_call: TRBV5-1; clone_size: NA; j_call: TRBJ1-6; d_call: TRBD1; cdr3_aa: CASSSLPTGIVDSPLHF; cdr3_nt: TGCGCCAGCAGCTCATTACCGACAGGGATCGTAGATTCACCCCTCCACTTT
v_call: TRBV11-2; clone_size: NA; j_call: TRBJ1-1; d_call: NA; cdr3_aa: CASSFDGGTEAFF; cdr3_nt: TGTGCCAGCAGCTTCGATGGAGGGACTGAAGCTTTCTTT
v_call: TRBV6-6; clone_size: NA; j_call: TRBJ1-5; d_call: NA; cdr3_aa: CASRDRGLANQPQHF; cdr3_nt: TGTGCCAGCAGAGATCGGGGCCTCGCAAATCAGCCCCAGCATTTT
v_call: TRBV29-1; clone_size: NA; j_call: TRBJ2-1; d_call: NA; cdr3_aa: CSVEYGREGEQFF; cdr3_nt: TGCAGCGTTGAGTACGGGAGAGAGGGTGAGCAGTTCTTC
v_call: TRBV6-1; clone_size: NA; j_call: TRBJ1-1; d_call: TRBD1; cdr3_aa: CASSSRTGGGCFF; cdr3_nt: TGTGCCAGCAGTTCTCGGACAGGGGGAGGTTGTTTCTTT
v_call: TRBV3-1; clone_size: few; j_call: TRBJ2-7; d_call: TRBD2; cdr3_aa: CASSQDLAGPPYEQYF; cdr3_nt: TGTGCCAGCAGCCAAGATTTAGCGGGACCACCCTACGAGCAGTACTTC
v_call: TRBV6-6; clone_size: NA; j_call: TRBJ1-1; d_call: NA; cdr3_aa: CASSHRAPEAFF; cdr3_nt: TGTGCCAGCAGCCACAGGGCTCCTGAAGCTTTCTTT
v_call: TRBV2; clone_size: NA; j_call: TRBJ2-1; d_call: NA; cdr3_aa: CASDFSYNEQFF; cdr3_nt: TGTGCCAGCGATTTCTCCTACAATGAGCAGTTCTTC
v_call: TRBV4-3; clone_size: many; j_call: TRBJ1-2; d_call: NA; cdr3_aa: CASSQDEGTSSNYGYTF; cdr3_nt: TGCGCCAGCAGCCAAGATGAGGGTACCAGCTCTAACTATGGCTACACCTTC
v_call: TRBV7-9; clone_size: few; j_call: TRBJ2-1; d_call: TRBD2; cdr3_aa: CASRDLAGSYNEQFF; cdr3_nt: TGTGCCAGCAGGGACCTAGCGGGGAGCTACAATGAGCAGTTCTTC
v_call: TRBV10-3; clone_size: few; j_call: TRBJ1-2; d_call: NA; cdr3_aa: CAISEVQGNGYTF; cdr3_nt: TGTGCCATCAGTGAAGTGCAGGGGAATGGCTACACCTTC
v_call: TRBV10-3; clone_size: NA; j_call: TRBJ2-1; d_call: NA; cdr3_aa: CAISDPQGIPYNEQFF; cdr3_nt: TGTGCCATCAGTGACCCCCAGGGGATCCCCTACAATGAGCAGTTCTTC